The clone carrying this TCR beta chain has ten or more counts. As yet, its antigen is unknown. Using quantitative 5'-RACE with molecular barcodes, the authors made TCR beta libraries. MiXCR, run by TCRdb on the 5' RACE reads, gives a single entry per CDR3 protein. The repertoire holds 200,000 to 250,000 distinct CDR3 sequences, with more than 9% as singletons. This sample is drawn from a study of CD8 T cells in ankylosing spondylitis. Study-wide points: Both synovial fluid and blood in reactive arthritis had previously been reported to carry some motif variants.

The CDR3 loop spans 14 amino acids. Germline loops: CDR1 LGHDT, CDR2 YNNKEL (reference sequence). Trimming stripped 3 bases from V and 7 bases from J, with 13 bases between. This clonotype was obtained from a male donor with ankylosing spondylitis or in good health (not recorded which). The rearrangement links TRBV3-1 to TRBJ2-1; D gene uncertain. Sequencing was done on a sample of blood, either unsorted or a sorted T cell fraction (not recorded which). This CDR3 reads CASSQDPELNEQFF. CDR3 in DNA: TGTGCCAGCAGCCAGGATCCAGAGCTGAATGAGCAGTTCTTC.